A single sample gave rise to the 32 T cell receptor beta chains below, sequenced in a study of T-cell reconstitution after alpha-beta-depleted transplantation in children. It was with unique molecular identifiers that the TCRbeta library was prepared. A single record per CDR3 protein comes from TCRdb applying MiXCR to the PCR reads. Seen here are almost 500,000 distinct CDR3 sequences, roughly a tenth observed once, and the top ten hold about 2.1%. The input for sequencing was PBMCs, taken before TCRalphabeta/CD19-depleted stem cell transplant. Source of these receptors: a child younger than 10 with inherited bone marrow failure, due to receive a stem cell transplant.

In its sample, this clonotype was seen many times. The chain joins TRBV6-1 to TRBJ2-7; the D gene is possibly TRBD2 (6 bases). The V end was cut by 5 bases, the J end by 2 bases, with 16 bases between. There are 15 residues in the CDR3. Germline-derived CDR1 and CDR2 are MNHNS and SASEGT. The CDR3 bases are TGTGCCAGCAGTCAAACTGGACTAACAGCCTACGAGCAGTACTTC. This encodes CASSQTGLTAYEQYF.

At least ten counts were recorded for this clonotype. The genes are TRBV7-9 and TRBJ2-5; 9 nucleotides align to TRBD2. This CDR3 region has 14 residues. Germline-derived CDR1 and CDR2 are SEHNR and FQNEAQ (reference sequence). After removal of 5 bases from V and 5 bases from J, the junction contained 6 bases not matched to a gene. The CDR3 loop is CASSAAGGFETQYF. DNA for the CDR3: TGTGCCAGCAGCGCAGCGGGAGGTTTCGAGACCCAGTACTTC.

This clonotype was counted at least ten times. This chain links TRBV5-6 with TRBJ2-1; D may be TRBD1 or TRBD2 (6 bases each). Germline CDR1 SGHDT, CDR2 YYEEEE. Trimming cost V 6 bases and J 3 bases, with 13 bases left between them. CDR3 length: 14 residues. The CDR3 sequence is CASITGGGYNEQFF. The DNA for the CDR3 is TGTGCCAGCATAACAGGAGGGGGCTACAATGAGCAGTTCTTC.

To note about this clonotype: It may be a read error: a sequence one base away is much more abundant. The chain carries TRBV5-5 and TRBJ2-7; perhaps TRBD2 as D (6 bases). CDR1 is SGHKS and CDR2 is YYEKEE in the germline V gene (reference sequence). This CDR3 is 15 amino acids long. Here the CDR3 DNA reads TGTGGCAGCAGCGGAGGGACTTCCCCAATCTACGAGCAGTACTTC. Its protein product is CGSSGGTSPIYEQYF.

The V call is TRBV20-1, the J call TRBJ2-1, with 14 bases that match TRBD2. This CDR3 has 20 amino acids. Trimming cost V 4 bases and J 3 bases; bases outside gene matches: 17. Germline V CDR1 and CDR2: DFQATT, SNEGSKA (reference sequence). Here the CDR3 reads CSATPLAGTSGSVFYNEQFF. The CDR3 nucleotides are TGCAGTGCTACTCCCCTAGCCGGGACTAGCGGGAGTGTTTTCTACAATGAGCAGTTCTTC.

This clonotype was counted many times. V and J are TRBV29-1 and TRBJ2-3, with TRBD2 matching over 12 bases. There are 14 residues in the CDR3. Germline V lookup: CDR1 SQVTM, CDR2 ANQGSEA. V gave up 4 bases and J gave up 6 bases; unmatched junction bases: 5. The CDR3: CSVVLAGGPDTQYF. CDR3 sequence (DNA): TGCAGCGTTGTCCTAGCGGGAGGGCCGGATACGCAGTATTTT.

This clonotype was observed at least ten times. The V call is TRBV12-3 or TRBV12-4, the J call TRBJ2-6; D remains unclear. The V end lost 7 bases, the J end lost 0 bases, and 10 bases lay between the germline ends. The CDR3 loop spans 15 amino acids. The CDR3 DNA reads TGTGCCAGCACGGGTCTAAGCTCTGGGGCCAACGTCCTGACTTTC. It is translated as CASTGLSSGANVLTF.

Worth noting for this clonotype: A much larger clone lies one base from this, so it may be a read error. DNA for the CDR3: TGTGCCAGCAGTCCTCAGGGTAGGGACCAGTACTTC. It specifies CASSPQGRDQYF. The chain links TRBV12-3 or TRBV12-4 to TRBJ2-7; the D gene could be TRBD1 or TRBD2 (5 bases each). The CDR3 contains 12 residues. The V gene lost 5 bases and the J gene lost 10 bases, with 15 bases spanning the gap.

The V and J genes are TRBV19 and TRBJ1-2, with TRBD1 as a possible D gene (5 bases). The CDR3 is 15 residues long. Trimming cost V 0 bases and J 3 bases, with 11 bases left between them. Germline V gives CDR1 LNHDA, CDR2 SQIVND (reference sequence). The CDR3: CASSIDLETDYGYTF. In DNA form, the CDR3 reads TGTGCCAGTAGTATAGATCTGGAGACAGACTATGGCTACACCTTC.

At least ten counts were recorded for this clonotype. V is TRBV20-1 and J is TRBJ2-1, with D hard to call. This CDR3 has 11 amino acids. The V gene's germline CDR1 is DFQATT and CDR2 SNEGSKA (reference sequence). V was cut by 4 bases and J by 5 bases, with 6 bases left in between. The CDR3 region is CSANLDNEQFF. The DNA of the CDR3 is TGCAGTGCTAATTTGGACAATGAGCAGTTCTTC.

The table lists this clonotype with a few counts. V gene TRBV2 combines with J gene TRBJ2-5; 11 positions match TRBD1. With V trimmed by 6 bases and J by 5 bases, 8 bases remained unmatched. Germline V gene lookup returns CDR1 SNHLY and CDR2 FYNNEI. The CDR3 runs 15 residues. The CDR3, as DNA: TGTGCCAGCAGGCCTTGGACAGGGGGCAGTGAGACCCAGTACTTC. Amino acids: CASRPWTGGSETQYF.

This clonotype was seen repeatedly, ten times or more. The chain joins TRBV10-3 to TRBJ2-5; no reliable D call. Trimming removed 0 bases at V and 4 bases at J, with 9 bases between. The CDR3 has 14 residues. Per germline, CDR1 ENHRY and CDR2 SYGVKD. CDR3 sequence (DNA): TGTGCCATCAGTGAGTCTGGGAAGGGAGAGACCCAGTACTTC. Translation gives CAISESGKGETQYF.

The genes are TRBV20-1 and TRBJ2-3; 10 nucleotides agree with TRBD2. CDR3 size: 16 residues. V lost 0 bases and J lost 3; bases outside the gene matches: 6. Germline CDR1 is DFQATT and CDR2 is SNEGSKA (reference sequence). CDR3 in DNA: TGCAGTGCTAGAGATCTGCTAGCGGGAGAGACAGATACGCAGTATTTT. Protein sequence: CSARDLLAGETDTQYF.

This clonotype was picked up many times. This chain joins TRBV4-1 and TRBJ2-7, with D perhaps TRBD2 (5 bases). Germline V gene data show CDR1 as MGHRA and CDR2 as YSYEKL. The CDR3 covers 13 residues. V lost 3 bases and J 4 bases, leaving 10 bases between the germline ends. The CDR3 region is CASSHIREYEQYF. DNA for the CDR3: TGCGCCAGCAGCCATATCCGGGAATACGAGCAGTACTTC.

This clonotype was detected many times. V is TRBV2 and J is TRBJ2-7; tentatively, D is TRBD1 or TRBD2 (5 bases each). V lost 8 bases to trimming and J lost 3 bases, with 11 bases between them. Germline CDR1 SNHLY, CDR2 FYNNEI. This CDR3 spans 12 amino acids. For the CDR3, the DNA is TGTGCCAGCTCCGGGACGCACTACGAGCAGTACTTC. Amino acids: CASSGTHYEQYF.

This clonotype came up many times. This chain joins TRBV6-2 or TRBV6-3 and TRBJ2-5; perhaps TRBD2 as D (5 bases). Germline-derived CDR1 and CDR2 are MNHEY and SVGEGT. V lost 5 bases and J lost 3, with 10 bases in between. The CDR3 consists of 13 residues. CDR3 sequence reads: CASSTSNEETQYF. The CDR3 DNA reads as TGTGCCAGCAGTACTAGTAACGAAGAGACCCAGTACTTC.

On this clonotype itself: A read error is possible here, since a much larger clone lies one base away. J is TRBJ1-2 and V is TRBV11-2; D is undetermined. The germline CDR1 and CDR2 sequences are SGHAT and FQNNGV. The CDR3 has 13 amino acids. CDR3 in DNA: TGTGCCAGCAGCTTAGTCGGATCAAAAGGCTGCACCTTC. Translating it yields CASSLVGSKGCTF. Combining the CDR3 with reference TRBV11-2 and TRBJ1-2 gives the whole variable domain EAGVAQSPRYKIIEKRQSVAFWCNPISGHATLYWYQQILGQGPKLLIQFQNNGVVDDSQLPKDRFSAERLKGVDSTLKIQPAKLEDSAVYLCASSLVGSKGCTFGSGTRLTVV.

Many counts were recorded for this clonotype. The CDR3 sequence is CASSSGPTSGYEQYF. The CDR3 DNA reads TGTGCCAGCAGTTCGGGCCCCACTTCGGGCTACGAGCAGTACTTC. This chain connects TRBV28 to TRBJ2-7; no clear D. CDR3 length equals 15 residues. Deletions cut 4 bases from V and 3 bases from J, with 16 bases between. Germline V lookup: CDR1 MDHEN, CDR2 SYDVKM.

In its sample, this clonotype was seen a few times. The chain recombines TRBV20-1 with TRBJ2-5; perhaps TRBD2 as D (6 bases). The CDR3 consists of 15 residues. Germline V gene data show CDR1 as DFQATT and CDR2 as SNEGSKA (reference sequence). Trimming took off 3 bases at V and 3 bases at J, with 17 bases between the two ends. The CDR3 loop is CSARGLSPTEETQYF. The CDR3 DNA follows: TGCAGTGCTAGGGGACTGTCGCCGACGGAAGAGACCCAGTACTTC.

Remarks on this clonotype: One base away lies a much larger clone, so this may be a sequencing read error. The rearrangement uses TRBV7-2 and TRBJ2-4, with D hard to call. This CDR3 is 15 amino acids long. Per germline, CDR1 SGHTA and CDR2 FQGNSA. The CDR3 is CASSLEGGSVYIRYF. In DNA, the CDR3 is TGTGCCAGCAGCTTAGAGGGTGGGTCGGTATACATTCGGTACTTC. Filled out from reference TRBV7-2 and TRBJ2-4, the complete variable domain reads GAGVSQSPSNKVTEKGKDVELRCDPISGHTALYWYRQSLGQGLEFLIYFQGNSAPDKSGLPSDRFSAERTGGSVSTLTIQRTQQEDSAVYLCASSLEGGSVYIRYFGAGTRLSVL.

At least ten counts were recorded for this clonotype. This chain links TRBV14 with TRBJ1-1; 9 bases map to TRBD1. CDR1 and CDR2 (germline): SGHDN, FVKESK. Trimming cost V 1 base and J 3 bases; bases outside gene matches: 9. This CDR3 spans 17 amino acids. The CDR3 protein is CASSQVGTGFADTEAFF. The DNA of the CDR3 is TGTGCCAGCAGCCAAGTTGGGACAGGGTTTGCGGACACTGAAGCTTTCTTT.

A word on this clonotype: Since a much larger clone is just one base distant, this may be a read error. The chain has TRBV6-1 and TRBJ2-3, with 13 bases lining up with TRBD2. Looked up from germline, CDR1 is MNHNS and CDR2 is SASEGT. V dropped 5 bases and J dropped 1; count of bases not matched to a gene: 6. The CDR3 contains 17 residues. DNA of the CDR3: TGTGCCAGCAGTCCACTAGCGGGAGGGCCTCGCACAGATACGCAGTATTTT. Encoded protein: CASSPLAGGPRTDTQYF.

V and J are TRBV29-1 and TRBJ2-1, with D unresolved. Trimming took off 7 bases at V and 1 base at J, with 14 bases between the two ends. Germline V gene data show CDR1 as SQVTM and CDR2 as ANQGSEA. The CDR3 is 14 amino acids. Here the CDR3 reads CSGRQIASYNEQFF. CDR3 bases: TGCAGCGGGCGGCAGATAGCATCCTACAATGAGCAGTTCTTC.

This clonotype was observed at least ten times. DNA of the CDR3: TGTGCCAGCAGTCCCCGAGGAGCGTGGGGCTATGGCTACACCTTC. Residues: CASSPRGAWGYGYTF. The chain joins TRBV27 to TRBJ1-2; D is unresolved. Germline CDR1 and CDR2: MNHEY and SMNVEV (reference sequence). Trimming shortened V by 5 bases and J by 4 bases, and 17 bases separated the two germline ends. The CDR3 contains 15 residues.

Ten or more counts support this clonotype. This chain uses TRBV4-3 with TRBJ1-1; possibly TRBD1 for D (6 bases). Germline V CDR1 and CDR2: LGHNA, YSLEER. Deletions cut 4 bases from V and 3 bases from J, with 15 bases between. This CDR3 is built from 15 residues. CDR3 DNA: TGCGCCAGCAGCCGCCTGACAGGCACCTACACTGAAGCTTTCTTT. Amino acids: CASSRLTGTYTEAFF.

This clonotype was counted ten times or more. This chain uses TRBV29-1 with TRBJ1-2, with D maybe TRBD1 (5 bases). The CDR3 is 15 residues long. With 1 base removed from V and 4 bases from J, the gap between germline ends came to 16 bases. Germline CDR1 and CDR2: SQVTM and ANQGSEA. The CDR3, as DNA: TGCAGCGTTGAAGGTTTGCAGGGCATCCCCTATGGCTACACCTTC. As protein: CSVEGLQGIPYGYTF.

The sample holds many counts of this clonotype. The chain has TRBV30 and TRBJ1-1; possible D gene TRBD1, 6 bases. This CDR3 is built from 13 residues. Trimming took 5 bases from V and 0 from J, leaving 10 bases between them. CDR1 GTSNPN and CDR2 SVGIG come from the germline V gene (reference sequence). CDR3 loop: CAWYKGVNTEAFF. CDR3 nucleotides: TGTGCCTGGTACAAGGGGGTGAACACTGAAGCTTTCTTT.

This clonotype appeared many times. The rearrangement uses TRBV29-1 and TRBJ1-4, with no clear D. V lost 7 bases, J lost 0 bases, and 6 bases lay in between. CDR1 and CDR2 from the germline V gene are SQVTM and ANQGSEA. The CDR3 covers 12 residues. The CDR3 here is CSARATNEKLFF. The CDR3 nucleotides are TGCAGCGCCCGGGCAACTAATGAAAAACTGTTTTTT.

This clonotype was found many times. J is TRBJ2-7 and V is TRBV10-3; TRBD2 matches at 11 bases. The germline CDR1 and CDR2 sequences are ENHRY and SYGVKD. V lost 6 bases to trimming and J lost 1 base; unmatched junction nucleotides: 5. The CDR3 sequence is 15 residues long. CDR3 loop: CAIRELAGVSYEQYF. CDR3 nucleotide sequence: TGTGCCATCAGGGAACTAGCGGGAGTATCCTACGAGCAGTACTTC.

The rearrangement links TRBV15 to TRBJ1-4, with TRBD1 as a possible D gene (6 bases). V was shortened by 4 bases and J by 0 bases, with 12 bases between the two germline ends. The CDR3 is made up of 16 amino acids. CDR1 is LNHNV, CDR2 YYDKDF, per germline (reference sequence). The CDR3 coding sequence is TGTGCCACCAGCACCGGGGACACTTCAACTAATGAAAAACTGTTTTTT. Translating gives CATSTGDTSTNEKLFF.

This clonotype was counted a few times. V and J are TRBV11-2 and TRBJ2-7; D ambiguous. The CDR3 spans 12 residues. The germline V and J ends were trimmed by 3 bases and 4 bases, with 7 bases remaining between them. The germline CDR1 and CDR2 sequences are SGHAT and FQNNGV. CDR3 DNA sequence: TGTGCCAGCAGCTTTCAGCCGTACGAGCAGTACTTC. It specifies CASSFQPYEQYF.

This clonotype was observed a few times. The chain's CDR3 is CASSLSISPDVYGYTF. CDR3 nucleotide sequence: TGTGCCAGCAGTTTATCGATAAGCCCAGACGTCTATGGCTACACCTTC. The chain joins TRBV27 to TRBJ1-2; no reliable D call. Germline V lookup: CDR1 MNHEY, CDR2 SMNVEV (reference sequence). The CDR3 is made up of 16 amino acids. V was trimmed by 0 bases and J by 4 bases, leaving 15 bases between them.